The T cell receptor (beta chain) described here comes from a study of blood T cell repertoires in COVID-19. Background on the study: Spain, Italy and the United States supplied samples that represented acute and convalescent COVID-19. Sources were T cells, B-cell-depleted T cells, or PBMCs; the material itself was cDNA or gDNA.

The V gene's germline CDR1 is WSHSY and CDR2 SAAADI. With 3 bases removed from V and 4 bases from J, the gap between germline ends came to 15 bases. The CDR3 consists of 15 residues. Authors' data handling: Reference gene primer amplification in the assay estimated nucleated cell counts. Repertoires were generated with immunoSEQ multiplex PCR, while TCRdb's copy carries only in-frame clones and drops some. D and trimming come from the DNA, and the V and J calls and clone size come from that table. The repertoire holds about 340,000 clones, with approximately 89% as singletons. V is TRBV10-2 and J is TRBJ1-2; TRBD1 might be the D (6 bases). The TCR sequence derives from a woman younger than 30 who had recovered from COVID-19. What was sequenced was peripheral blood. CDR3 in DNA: TGCGCCAGCAGTGACCTAGGGGGGGTGGGCTATGGCTACACCTTC. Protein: CASSDLGGVGYGYTF.